This record concerns one TCR beta chain sequence. Its specificity is unknown. Each subset's genomic DNA was split evenly across several immunoSEQ plates. Sequencing used immunoSEQ multiplex PCR; TCRdb keeps in-frame clones, though not all of them. The sample shows about 1 million clones, about four fifths of them seen only once. Germline V gene sequence: CDR1 GTSNPN, CDR2 SVGIG (reference sequence). Trimming took off 5 bases at V and 7 bases at J, with 9 bases between the two ends. There are 11 residues in the CDR3. These data originate in a study of shared clonotypes between healthy human individuals. The study, taken as a whole, reports: Represented genetic and exposure-history diversity was restricted by having few donors.

The sequence was collected from a man between 18 and 35 years old in good health. Some clones in this sample may be carry-over from other donors' samples. Specimen: memory CD4+ T cells from PBMCs. This sample's subset: CD45RA-negative fraction. The chain couples TRBV30 to TRBJ2-1; perhaps TRBD2 as D (5 bases). The CDR3 bases are TGTGCCTGGCAGAGGGAGAATGAGCAGTTCTTC. Amino acids: CAWQRENEQFF.